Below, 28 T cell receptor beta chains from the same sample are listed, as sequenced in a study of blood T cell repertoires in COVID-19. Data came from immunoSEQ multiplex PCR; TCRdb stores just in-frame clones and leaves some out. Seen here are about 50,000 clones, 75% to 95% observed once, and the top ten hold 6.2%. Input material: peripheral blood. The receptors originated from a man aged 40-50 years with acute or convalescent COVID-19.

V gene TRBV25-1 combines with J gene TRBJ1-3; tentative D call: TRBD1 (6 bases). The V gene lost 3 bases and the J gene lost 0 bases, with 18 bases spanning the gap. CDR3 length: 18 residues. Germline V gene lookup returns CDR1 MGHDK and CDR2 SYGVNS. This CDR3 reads CASSEGSFRGTSGNTIYF. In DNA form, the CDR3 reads TGTGCCAGCAGTGAGGGCAGTTTCAGGGGTACCTCTGGAAACACCATATATTTT.

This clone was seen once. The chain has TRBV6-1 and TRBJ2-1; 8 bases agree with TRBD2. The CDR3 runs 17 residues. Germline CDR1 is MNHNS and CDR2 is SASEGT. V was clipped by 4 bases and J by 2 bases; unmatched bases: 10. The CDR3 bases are TGTGCCAGCAGTGTAGTGGGAAGCGGGAGAGCCTACAATGAGCAGTTCTTC. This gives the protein CASSVVGSGRAYNEQFF.

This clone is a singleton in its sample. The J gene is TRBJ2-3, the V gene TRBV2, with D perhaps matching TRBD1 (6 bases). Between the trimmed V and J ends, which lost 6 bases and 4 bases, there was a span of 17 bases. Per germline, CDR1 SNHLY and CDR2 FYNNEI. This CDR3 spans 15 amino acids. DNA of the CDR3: TGTGCCAGCAGCCCGGTGAGGGGACAATCAGATACGCAGTATTTT. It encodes CASSPVRGQSDTQYF.

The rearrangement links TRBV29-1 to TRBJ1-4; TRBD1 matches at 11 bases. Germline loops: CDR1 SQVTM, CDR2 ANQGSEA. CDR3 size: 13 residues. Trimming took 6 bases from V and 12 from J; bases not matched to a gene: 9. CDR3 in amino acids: CSVPGTGGMELFF. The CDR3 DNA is TGCAGCGTCCCCGGGACAGGGGGGATGGAACTGTTTTTT.

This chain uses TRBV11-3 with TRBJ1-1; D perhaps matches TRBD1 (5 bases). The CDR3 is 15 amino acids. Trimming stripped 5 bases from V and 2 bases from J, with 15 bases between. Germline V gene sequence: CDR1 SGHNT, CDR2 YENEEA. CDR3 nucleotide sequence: TGTGCCAGCAGCCAGGCAGGGCAGGTTAACACTGAAGCTTTCTTT. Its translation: CASSQAGQVNTEAFF. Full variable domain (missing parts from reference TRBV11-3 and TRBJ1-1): EAGVVQSPRYKIIEKKQPVAFWCNPISGHNTLYWYLQNLGQGPELLIRYENEEAVDDSQLPKDRFSAERLKGVDSTLKIQPAELGDSAVYLCASSQAGQVNTEAFFGQGTRLTVV.

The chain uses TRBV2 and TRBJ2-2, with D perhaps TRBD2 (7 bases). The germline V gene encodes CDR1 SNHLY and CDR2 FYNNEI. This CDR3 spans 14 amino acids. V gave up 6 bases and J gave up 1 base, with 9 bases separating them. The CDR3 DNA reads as TGTGCCAGCAGAGCGGGACAGAACACCGGGGAGCTGTTTTTT. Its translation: CASRAGQNTGELFF.

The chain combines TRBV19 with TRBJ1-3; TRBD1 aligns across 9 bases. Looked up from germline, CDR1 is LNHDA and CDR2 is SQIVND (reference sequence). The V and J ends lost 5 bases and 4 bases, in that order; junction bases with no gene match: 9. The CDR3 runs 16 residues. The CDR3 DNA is TGTGCCAGTAGTGGCGAACGGACAGGGGAAGGAAACACCATATATTTT. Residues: CASSGERTGEGNTIYF. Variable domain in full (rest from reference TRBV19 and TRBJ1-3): DGGITQSPKYLFRKEGQNVTLSCEQNLNHDAMYWYRQDPGQGLRLIYYSQIVNDFQKGDIAEGYSVSREKKESFPLTVTSAQKNPTAFYLCASSGERTGEGNTIYFGEGSWLTVV.

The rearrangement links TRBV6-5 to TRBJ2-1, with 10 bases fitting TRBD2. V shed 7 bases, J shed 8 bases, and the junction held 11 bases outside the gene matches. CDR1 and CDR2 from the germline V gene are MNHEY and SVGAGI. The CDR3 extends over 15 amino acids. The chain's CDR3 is CASTREASGSYEQFF. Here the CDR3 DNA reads TGTGCCAGCACCCGAGAGGCTAGCGGGAGTTATGAGCAGTTCTTC.

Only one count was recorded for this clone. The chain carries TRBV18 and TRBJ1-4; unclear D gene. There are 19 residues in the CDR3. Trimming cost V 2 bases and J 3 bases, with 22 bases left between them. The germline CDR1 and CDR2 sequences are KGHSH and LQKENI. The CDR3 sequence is CASSPGQAIWEVPNEKLFF. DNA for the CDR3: TGTGCCAGCTCACCAGGGCAGGCCATTTGGGAGGTACCTAATGAAAAACTGTTTTTT.

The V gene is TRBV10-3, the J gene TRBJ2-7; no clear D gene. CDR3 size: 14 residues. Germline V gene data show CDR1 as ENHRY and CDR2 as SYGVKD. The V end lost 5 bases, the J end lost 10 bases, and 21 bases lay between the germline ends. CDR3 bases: TGTGCCATCAGTTCTGGGCAGACGTTACGAAATCAGTACTTC. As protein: CAISSGQTLRNQYF.

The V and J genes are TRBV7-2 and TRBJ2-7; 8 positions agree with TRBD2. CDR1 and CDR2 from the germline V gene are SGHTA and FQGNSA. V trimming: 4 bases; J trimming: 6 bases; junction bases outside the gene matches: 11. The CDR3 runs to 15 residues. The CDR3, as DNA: TGTGCCAGCAGCTCCTTAGGACTAGCTGCTTCCGAGCAGTACTTC. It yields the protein CASSSLGLAASEQYF.

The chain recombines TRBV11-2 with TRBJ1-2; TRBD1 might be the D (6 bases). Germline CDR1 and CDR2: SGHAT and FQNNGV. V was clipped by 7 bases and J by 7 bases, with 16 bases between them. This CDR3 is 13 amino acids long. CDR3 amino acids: CASTLLQGSGYTF. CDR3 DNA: TGTGCCAGCACCCTTTTACAGGGATCTGGCTACACCTTC.

The CDR3 region is CATSDSRLAGKETQYF. DNA for the CDR3: TGTGCCACCAGTGATTCCCGACTAGCGGGTAAGGAGACCCAGTACTTC. J is TRBJ2-5 and V is TRBV24-1; 10 nucleotides align to TRBD2. Germline V lookup: CDR1 KGHDR, CDR2 SFDVKD. J was trimmed by 5 bases and V by 2 bases; bases with no gene match: 7. This CDR3 has 16 residues.

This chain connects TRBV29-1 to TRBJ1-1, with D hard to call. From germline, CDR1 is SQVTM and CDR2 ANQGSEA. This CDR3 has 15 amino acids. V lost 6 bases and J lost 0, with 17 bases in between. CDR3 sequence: CSVGGGSAMNTEAFF. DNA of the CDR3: TGCAGCGTGGGAGGAGGGAGCGCAATGAACACTGAAGCTTTCTTT.

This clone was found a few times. The CDR3, as DNA: TGTGCCAGCAGCCAACAGGGTCTTGGAAACACCATATATTTT. Translating it yields CASSQQGLGNTIYF. V gene TRBV6-6 combines with J gene TRBJ1-3; maybe TRBD1 (6 bases). Per germline, CDR1 MNHNY and CDR2 SVGAGI (reference sequence). This CDR3 region has 14 residues. Trimming pared 6 bases from V and 3 bases from J, leaving 12 bases between.

CDR3 region: CASSEKELYEQYF. Written as DNA, the CDR3 is TGTGCCAGCAGTGAAAAAGAGTTGTACGAGCAGTACTTC. The gene calls are TRBV6-1 and TRBJ2-7; D unclear. CDR3 length: 13 amino acids. CDR1 is MNHNS and CDR2 is SASEGT in the germline V gene. V was shortened by 2 bases and J by 4 bases, with 9 bases between the two germline ends.

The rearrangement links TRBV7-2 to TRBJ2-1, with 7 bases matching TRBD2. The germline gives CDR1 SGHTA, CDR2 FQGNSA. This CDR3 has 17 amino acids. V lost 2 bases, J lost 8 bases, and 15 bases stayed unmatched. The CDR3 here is CASSLYSAGAFGDEQFF. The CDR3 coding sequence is TGTGCCAGCAGCTTATACTCCGCGGGAGCATTTGGCGATGAGCAGTTCTTC.

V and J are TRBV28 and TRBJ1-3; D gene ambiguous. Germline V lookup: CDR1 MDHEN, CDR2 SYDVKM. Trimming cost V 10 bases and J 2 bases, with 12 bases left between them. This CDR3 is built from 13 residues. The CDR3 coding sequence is TGTGCCACCCGTCTCCCAGCTGGAAACACCATATATTTT. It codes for CATRLPAGNTIYF. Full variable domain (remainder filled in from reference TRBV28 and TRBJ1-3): DVKVTQSSRYLVKRTGEKVFLECVQDMDHENMFWYRQDPGLGLRLIYFSYDVKMKEKGDIPEGYSVSREKKERFSLILESASTNQTSMYLCATRLPAGNTIYFGEGSWLTVV.

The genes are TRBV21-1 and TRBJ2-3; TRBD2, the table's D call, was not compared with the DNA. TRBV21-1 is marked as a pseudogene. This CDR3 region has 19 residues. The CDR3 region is CASSLRTSRIPTSTDTQYF. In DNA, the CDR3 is TGTGCCAGCAGCTTGCGGACTAGCAGAATTCCTACTAGCACAGATACGCAGTATTTT.

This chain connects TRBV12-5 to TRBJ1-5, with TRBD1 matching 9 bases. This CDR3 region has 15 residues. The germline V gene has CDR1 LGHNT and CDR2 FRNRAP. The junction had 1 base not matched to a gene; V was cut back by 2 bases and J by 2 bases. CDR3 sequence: CASGLWTGGNQPQHF. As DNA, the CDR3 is TGTGCTAGTGGTTTGTGGACAGGGGGCAATCAGCCCCAGCATTTT.

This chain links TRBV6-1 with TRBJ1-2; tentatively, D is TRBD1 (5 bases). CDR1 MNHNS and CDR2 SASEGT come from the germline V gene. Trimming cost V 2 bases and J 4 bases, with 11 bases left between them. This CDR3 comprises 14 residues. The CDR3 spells CASSERQTGYGYTF. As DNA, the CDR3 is TGTGCCAGCAGTGAACGACAGACCGGCTATGGCTACACCTTC.

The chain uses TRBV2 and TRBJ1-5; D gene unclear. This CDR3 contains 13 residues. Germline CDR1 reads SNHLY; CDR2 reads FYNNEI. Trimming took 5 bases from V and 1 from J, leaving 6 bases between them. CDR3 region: CASSSESNQPQHF. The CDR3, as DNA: TGTGCCAGCAGTAGCGAGAGCAATCAGCCCCAGCATTTT.

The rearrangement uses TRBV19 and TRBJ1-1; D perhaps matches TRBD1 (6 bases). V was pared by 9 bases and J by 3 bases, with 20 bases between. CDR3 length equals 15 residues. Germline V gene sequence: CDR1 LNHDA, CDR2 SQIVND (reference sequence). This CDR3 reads CARYRELASYTEAFF. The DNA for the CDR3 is TGTGCCAGATACAGGGAATTGGCTAGCTACACTGAAGCTTTCTTT.

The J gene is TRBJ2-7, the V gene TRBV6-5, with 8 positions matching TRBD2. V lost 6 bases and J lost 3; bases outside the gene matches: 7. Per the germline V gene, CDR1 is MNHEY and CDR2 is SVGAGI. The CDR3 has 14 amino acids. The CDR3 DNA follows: TGTGCCAGCAGCCCGGCGGGGGGCGGCTACGAGCAGTACTTC. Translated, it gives CASSPAGGGYEQYF.

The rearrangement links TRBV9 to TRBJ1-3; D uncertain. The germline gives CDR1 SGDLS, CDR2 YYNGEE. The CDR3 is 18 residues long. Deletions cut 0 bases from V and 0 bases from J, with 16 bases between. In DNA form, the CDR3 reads TGTGCCAGCAGCGTAGGTTTATCGGTAACTTTCTCTGGAAACACCATATATTTT. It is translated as CASSVGLSVTFSGNTIYF.

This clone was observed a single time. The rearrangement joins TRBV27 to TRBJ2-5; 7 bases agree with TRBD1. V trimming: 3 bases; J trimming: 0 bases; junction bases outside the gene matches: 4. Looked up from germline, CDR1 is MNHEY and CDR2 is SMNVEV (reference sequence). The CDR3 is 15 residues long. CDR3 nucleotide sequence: TGTGCCAGCAGTTTCCTCGGGACAGACCAAGAGACCCAGTACTTC. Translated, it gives CASSFLGTDQETQYF.

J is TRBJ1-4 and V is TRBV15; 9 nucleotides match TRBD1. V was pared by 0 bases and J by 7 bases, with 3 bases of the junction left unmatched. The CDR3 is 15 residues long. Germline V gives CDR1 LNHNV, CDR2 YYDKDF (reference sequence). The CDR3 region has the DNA TGTGCCACCAGCAGAGAACAGGGGGCGCGTGAAAAACTGTTTTTT. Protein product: CATSREQGAREKLFF.

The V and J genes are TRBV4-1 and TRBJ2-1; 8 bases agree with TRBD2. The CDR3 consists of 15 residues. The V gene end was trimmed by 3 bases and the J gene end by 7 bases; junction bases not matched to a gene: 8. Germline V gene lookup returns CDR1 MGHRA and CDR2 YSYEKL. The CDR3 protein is CASSHPAGEINEQFF. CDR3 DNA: TGCGCCAGCAGCCATCCAGCGGGAGAAATAAATGAGCAGTTCTTC.